This T cell receptor beta chain was recovered during a study of T cell repertoires in cytomegalovirus infection. Study-level background: TCR beta signatures that were public indicated CMV infection and matching HLA type.

TCRdb recomputed calls from the reads with MiXCR, one row per CDR3 protein. This sample has about 130,000 distinct CDR3 sequences, with roughly 32% found just once. On this clonotype: What it binds is not known.

Germline V lookup: CDR1 SGHVT, CDR2 SQSDAQ. This CDR3 has 13 residues. V was cut by 6 bases and J by 5 bases, with 14 bases left in between. The sequencing used CD8+ T cells from cultured PBMCs, collected from culture after CMV antigen stimulation. The chain carries TRBV7-4 and TRBJ2-7; D is unclear. This TCR was sampled from a human donor in good health (CMV status not recorded). Some clones in this sample may be carry-over from other donors' samples. CDR3 sequence (DNA): TGTGCCAGCAGTCACTCCCCGGCGGACGAGCAGTACTTC. Translation: CASSHSPADEQYF. Supplemented by reference TRBV7-4 and TRBJ2-7, the full variable domain reads GAGVSQSPRYKVAKRGRDVALRCDSISGHVTLYWYRQTLGQGSEVLTYSQSDAQRDKSGRPSGRFSAERPERSVSTLKIQRTEQGDSAVYLCASSHSPADEQYFGPGTRLTVT.